Listed below are T cell receptor beta chains from one sample, sequenced in a study of OX40 agonist ivuxolimab in advanced cancers. Libraries were prepared by immunoSEQ multiplex PCR; TCRdb keeps only in-frame clonotypes and omits some of them. The sample records some 45,000 clones, approximately 92% being singletons. The specimen comprised CD4+ or CD8+ T cells sorted from blood, sampled in a trial of the OX40 agonist ivuxolimab. These receptors were collected from an adult with an advanced solid tumor such as melanoma, head and neck, liver or kidney cancer. Both conserved end residues are part of each CDR3. Fields, in order: D gene, J gene, V gene, clone size, CDR3 protein, CDR3 DNA. A D gene is named only where the DNA matches it firmly. The listing skips clone size in some rows; elsewhere it reads once, few, many or a size class.

TRBD1 | TRBJ2-7 | TRBV4-1 | - | CASSLSGTVSYEQYF | TGCGCCAGCAGCCTGTCCGGGACAGTCTCCTACGAGCAGTACTTC
- | TRBJ2-7 | TRBV14 | - | CASSQGYSEDEQYF | TGTGCCAGCAGCCAAGGATATTCAGAAGACGAGCAGTACTTC
- | TRBJ2-2 | TRBV5-6 | - | CASSLDVGVRAGELFF | TGTGCCAGCAGCTTGGACGTGGGGGTGCGGGCCGGGGAGCTGTTTTTT
- | TRBJ1-4 | TRBV6-6 | - | CASSYFPDNEKLFF | TGTGCCAGCAGTTATTTCCCTGATAATGAAAAACTGTTTTTT
- | TRBJ1-3 | TRBV6-1 | - | CASMRGTSGNTIYF | TGTGCCAGCATGAGGGGCACCTCTGGAAACACCATATATTTT
TRBD2 | TRBJ2-3 | TRBV9 | - | CASSWLAGATDTQYF | TGTGCCAGCAGCTGGCTAGCGGGGGCCACAGATACGCAGTATTTT
TRBD2 | TRBJ2-3 | TRBV4-3 | - | CASSHQTSGSTDTQYF | TGCGCCAGCAGCCACCAGACTAGCGGGAGCACAGATACGCAGTATTTT
TRBD2 | TRBJ2-3 | TRBV9 | - | CASTLSGLAGVDTQYF | TGTGCCAGCACCCTTTCGGGACTAGCGGGGGTAGATACGCAGTATTTT
TRBD2 | TRBJ2-1 | TRBV11-2 | once | CASSLVGSGGVHNEQFF | TGTGCCAGCAGCTTAGTAGGTAGCGGGGGCGTCCACAATGAGCAGTTCTTC
TRBD1 | TRBJ1-1 | TRBV6-6 | - | CASTRQGATEAFF | TGTGCCAGCACTAGGCAGGGGGCTACTGAAGCTTTCTTT
- | TRBJ1-4 | TRBV5-1 | - | CASSLLGSFGEKLFF | TGCGCCAGCAGCCTCCTCGGTAGCTTTGGGGAAAAACTGTTTTTT
- | TRBJ2-1 | TRBV4-3 | few | CASSQLEEGNEQFF | TGCGCCAGCAGCCAACTAGAGGAGGGCAATGAGCAGTTCTTC
- | TRBJ1-5 | TRBV28 | - | CASSSNSLYSNQPQHF | TGTGCCAGCAGTTCAAACAGTCTTTATAGCAATCAGCCCCAGCATTTT
- | TRBJ2-1 | TRBV29-1 | - | CSVVGGAGAASYNEQFF | TGCAGCGTTGTGGGAGGGGCAGGGGCAGCCTCCTACAATGAGCAGTTCTTC
TRBD1 | TRBJ1-1 | TRBV19 | - | CASSRDRDTEAFF | TGTGCCAGTAGTAGGGACAGAGACACTGAAGCTTTCTTT
- | TRBJ1-3 | TRBV7-8 | - | CASSPGNTIYF | TGTGCCAGCAGCCCAGGAAACACCATATATTTT